These T cell receptor beta chains were read from a single sample in a study of CD8+ T cells in alopecia areata. Clones were sequenced by immunoSEQ multiplex PCR, and TCRdb holds only the in-frame ones, with some missing. The table records under 250,000 clones, 50% to 60% of them present only once. This specimen consisted of CD4+ T cells sorted from blood, obtained at week 0. Receptor source: a human donor with alopecia areata. The CDR3 runs from the conserved cysteine through the conserved F or W. The D gene is left open where the match is weak. Size tells how often a clone was seen (once, few, many) or the class of an expanded clone, and some rows leave it out.

abundance | d_gene | j_gene | v_gene | CDR3nt | CDR3aa
NA | NA | TRBJ1-4 | TRBV29-1 | TGCAGCGTTGAAGGCAAGACTAATGAAAAACTGTTTTTT | CSVEGKTNEKLFF
few | NA | TRBJ1-5 | TRBV6-6 | TGTGGCAGCGAGAGGGGAACGGGGGCCAATCAGCCCCAGCATTTT | CGSERGTGANQPQHF
NA | NA | TRBJ1-1 | TRBV29-1 | TGCAGCGTTGAAGTGGGGATGAACACTGAAGCTTTCTTT | CSVEVGMNTEAFF
many | TRBD2 | TRBJ2-1 | TRBV7-6 | TGTGCCAGCAGTTGGGGGACTAGTCGCGAGCAGTTCTTC | CASSWGTSREQFF
NA | NA | TRBJ1-1 | TRBV7-3 | TGTGCCAGCAGCACCCAACAGGGCACTGAAGCTTTCTTT | CASSTQQGTEAFF
NA | NA | TRBJ1-4 | TRBV5-1 | TGCGCCAGCAGCTTGCGGGATCTTAATGAAAAACTGTTTTTT | CASSLRDLNEKLFF
NA | NA | TRBJ2-5 | TRBV5-1 | TGCGCCAGCAGGTACACGGGGAATTTGGAGACCCAGTACTTC | CASRYTGNLETQYF
NA | TRBD1 | TRBJ2-2 | TRBV29-1 | TGCAGCGTTAAGACGACAGGGGGGAACACCGGGGAGCTGTTTTTT | CSVKTTGGNTGELFF
few | TRBD1 | TRBJ1-2 | TRBV27 | TGTGCCAGCAGCGTACGCCGCGACAGGGTAGGAGATGGCTACACCTTC | CASSVRRDRVGDGYTF
few | NA | TRBJ1-1 | TRBV6-6 | TGTGCCAGCAGAGGGAACACTGAAGCTTTCTTT | CASRGNTEAFF
NA | NA | TRBJ2-2 | TRBV4-1 | TGCGCCAGCAGCGGACTCCAGGCAGGGGAGCTGTTTTTT | CASSGLQAGELFF
NA | NA | TRBJ1-2 | TRBV5-1 | TGCGCCAGCAGCCCTCGCGGGAGGAACTATGGCTACACCTTC | CASSPRGRNYGYTF
many | NA | TRBJ1-6 | TRBV14 | TGTGCCAGCAGCCAAGGGACGGCCTGGGCGCCCCTCCACTTT | CASSQGTAWAPLHF
NA | NA | TRBJ1-1 | TRBV6-5 | TGTGCCAGCAGACAAACGGGAGAAGCTTTCTTT | CASRQTGEAFF
once | TRBD1 | TRBJ2-5 | TRBV25-1 | TGTGCCAGCAGCACTAGTGAGGGACAGGAAGAGACCCAGTACTTC | CASSTSEGQEETQYF
NA | TRBD1 | TRBJ1-1 | TRBV11-2 | TGTGCCAGCAGCTTAGGGCAGGGGGCGTTGAACACTGAAGCTTTCTTT | CASSLGQGALNTEAFF
once | TRBD1 | TRBJ1-1 | TRBV5-1 | TGCGCCAGCAGCTTCAGTGTAACAGGGGGCATGACTGAAGCTTTCTTT | CASSFSVTGGMTEAFF
NA | NA | TRBJ1-5 | TRBV6-5 | TGTGCCAGCAGCCAACGGGGGTATTCCCAGCCCCAGCATTTT | CASSQRGYSQPQHF
NA | NA | TRBJ2-3 | TRBV30 | TGTGCCTGGAGTGAGGGGAGCACAGATACGCAGTATTTT | CAWSEGSTDTQYF
NA | NA | TRBJ2-2 | TRBV5-1 | TGCGCCAGCAGCTTGAACAGGGCCCAGAACACCGGGGAGCTGTTTTTT | CASSLNRAQNTGELFF
NA | TRBD1 | TRBJ1-5 | TRBV11-2 | TGTGCCAGCAGCACGGGGGGAGGGACAGGGGTTCAGCCCCAGCATTTT | CASSTGGGTGVQPQHF
NA | NA | TRBJ2-3 | TRBV5-1 | TGCGCCAGCAGCTTGGCCCCTAGCACAGATACGCAGTATTTT | CASSLAPSTDTQYF
NA | NA | TRBJ2-5 | TRBV18 | TGTGCCAGCTCACCACCCTCAGAGACCCAGTACTTC | CASSPPSETQYF
NA | TRBD2 | TRBJ2-1 | TRBV11-2 | TGTGCCAGCCGAGGACTAGCGGGGCTATCCTACAATGAGCAGTTCTTC | CASRGLAGLSYNEQFF
NA | NA | TRBJ1-3 | TRBV29-1 | TGCAGCGTTGCCGGAGTGTTAGCTGGAAACACCATATATTTT | CSVAGVLAGNTIYF
NA | NA | TRBJ1-5 | TRBV7-9 | TGTGCCAGCAGCCCTGGGGCCACAGGGAAGGATCAGCCCCAGCATTTT | CASSPGATGKDQPQHF
NA | NA | TRBJ1-2 | TRBV4-2 | TGTGCCAGCAGCTACCACACCGAACAGAACTATGGCTACACCTTC | CASSYHTEQNYGYTF
few | NA | TRBJ1-1 | TRBV19 | TGTGCCAGTAGTAAGGGGGGCACCGTACACCCTGAAGCTTTCTTT | CASSKGGTVHPEAFF
NA | NA | TRBJ1-5 | TRBV5-1 | TGCGCCAGCAGCTTGGATCCGGCGCAGCCCCAGCATTTT | CASSLDPAQPQHF
NA | NA | TRBJ2-7 | TRBV5-1 | TGCGCCAGCAGCACCACCAGGGAACCCTACGAGCAGTACTTC | CASSTTREPYEQYF
few | NA | TRBJ2-1 | TRBV30 | TGTGCCTGGAGTGTTAACTCCTACAATGAGCAGTTCTTC | CAWSVNSYNEQFF
few | NA | TRBJ2-6 | TRBV7-9 | TGTGCCAGCAGCCCGTACCGCTCTGGGGCCAACGTCCTGACTTTC | CASSPYRSGANVLTF
NA | NA | TRBJ2-1 | TRBV29-1 | TGCAGCGCTCCGGGACTCAAGGAGCAGTTCTTC | CSAPGLKEQFF
many | TRBD1 | TRBJ2-2 | TRBV2 | TGTGCCAGCAGTGAAGAGGGGGCAGGCACCGGGGAGCTGTTTTTT | CASSEEGAGTGELFF
NA | NA | TRBJ2-5 | TRBV6-6 | TGTGCCAGCAGTTCCCGGGGGGAGACCCAGTACTTC | CASSSRGETQYF
NA | NA | TRBJ1-6 | TRBV6-1 | TGTGCCAGCAGGGGACAAAGCTCCTATAATTCACCCCTCCACTTT | CASRGQSSYNSPLHF
NA | NA | TRBJ2-7 | TRBV21-1 | TGTGCCGGGAAGACAGGTTATACCTACGAGCAGTACTTC | CAGKTGYTYEQYF
NA | TRBD2 | TRBJ2-5 | TRBV29-1 | TGCAGCGTTAGCGGGACGGGTTTGGAGACCCAGTACTTC | CSVSGTGLETQYF
once | NA | TRBJ1-1 | TRBV30 | TGTGCCTGGAGCCTACTAGGCCTGTCCAGGAACACTGAAGCTTTCTTT | CAWSLLGLSRNTEAFF
NA | TRBD1 | TRBJ1-5 | TRBV4-2 | TGTGCCAGCAGCCAAGATCGTGGGCAGGGGGGCAATCAGCCCCAGCATTTT | CASSQDRGQGGNQPQHF
NA | NA | TRBJ2-7 | TRBV5-1 | TGCGCCAGCAGCTTGAAGGAGCAGCAGTACTTC | CASSLKEQQYF
NA | NA | TRBJ1-2 | TRBV9 | TGTGCCAGCAGCGAGGACAGCTCCCTCTATGGCTACACCTTC | CASSEDSSLYGYTF
NA | NA | TRBJ2-4 | TRBV30 | TGTGCCTGGAGATTAAGGGGAGGCAAAAACATTCAGTACTTC | CAWRLRGGKNIQYF
NA | NA | TRBJ2-3 | TRBV25-1 | TGTGCCAGCAGTGAAATGTGGCAGATAAGCACAGATACGCAGTATTTT | CASSEMWQISTDTQYF
NA | NA | TRBJ1-5 | TRBV7-2 | TGTGCCAGCAGCTTAGCGGCTGGGGGCAATCAGCCCCAGCATTTT | CASSLAAGGNQPQHF
NA | TRBD1 | TRBJ1-1 | TRBV18 | TGTGCCAGCTCACCACTGTTGAAACAGGGGGTAGAAACTGAAGCTTTCTTT | CASSPLLKQGVETEAFF
NA | NA | TRBJ1-3 | TRBV30 | TGTGCCTGGAGGGACCTCGTTGTGGGCTCTGGAAACACCATATATTTT | CAWRDLVVGSGNTIYF
NA | NA | TRBJ1-5 | TRBV5-1 | TGCGCCAGCAGCTTGGACAGTTATAGCAATCAGCCCCAGCATTTT | CASSLDSYSNQPQHF
NA | TRBD2 | TRBJ2-7 | TRBV5-4 | TGTGCCAGCAGCCCTAGCGGGACAGTCTCCTACGAGCAGTACTTC | CASSPSGTVSYEQYF
few | NA | TRBJ1-6 | TRBV6-4 | TGTGCCAGCAGTGACGATCGGAATTCACCCCTCCACTTT | CASSDDRNSPLHF
few | TRBD2 | TRBJ2-3 | TRBV4-1 | TGCGCCAGCAGCCAACCCCTAGCGGGAGGGCCTAGAGATACGCAGTATTTT | CASSQPLAGGPRDTQYF
NA | NA | TRBJ1-4 | TRBV6-5 | TGTGCCAGCAGAGGGACGCAAGGTGGTGAAAAACTGTTTTTT | CASRGTQGGEKLFF
NA | TRBD1 | TRBJ2-1 | TRBV29-1 | TGCAGCGAAGTTCCGGGACAGAACTACAATGAGCAGTTCTTC | CSEVPGQNYNEQFF
NA | TRBD1 | TRBJ1-5 | TRBV29-1 | TGCAGCGTACGACAGGGGGGCTCAAATCAGCCCCAGCATTTT | CSVRQGGSNQPQHF
few | NA | TRBJ2-6 | TRBV7-2 | TGTGCCAGCAGTCCTGACAGGGCCAACGTCCTGACTTTC | CASSPDRANVLTF
few | TRBD1 | TRBJ1-2 | TRBV30 | TGTGCCTGGAGCCCCCCAGCGCAGGGGGCTAACTATGGCTACACCTTC | CAWSPPAQGANYGYTF